This TCR beta chain was sequenced during a study of Ad26.COV2.S vaccination and SARS-CoV-2 variants. The V gene's germline CDR1 is SGHRS and CDR2 YFSETQ. The CDR3 extends over 17 amino acids. Trimming stripped 3 bases from V and 0 bases from J, with 16 bases between. Measured with immunoSEQ multiplex PCR; TCRdb has only the in-frame clones, and not every one. The sample shows about 680,000 clones, about 89% of them seen only once. Regarding treatment: roughly 18 received Ad26.COV2.S at low or high dose, single or two shots; several received placebo; per-sample allocation not given. Each sample was drawn 63 days after the first injection (of vaccine or placebo).

The V and J genes are TRBV5-1 and TRBJ2-1; D possibly corresponds to TRBD2 (6 bases). The specimen comprised peripheral blood, sampled in a trial of Ad26.COV2.S vaccine versus placebo. The clonotype was recovered from a person aged 18 to 59 who received the Ad26.COV2.S COVID-19 vaccine or a placebo. CDR3 coding DNA: TGCGCCAGCAGCTCCCGTAATTTCGGGAGCTCCTACAATGAGCAGTTCTTC. Its protein is CASSSRNFGSSYNEQFF. The complete variable domain, with remaining parts taken from reference TRBV5-1 and TRBJ2-1, reads KAGVTQTPRYLIKTRGQQVTLSCSPISGHRSVSWYQQTPGQGLQFLFEYFSETQRNKGNFPGRFSGRQFSNSRSEMNVSTLELGDSALYLCASSSRNFGSSYNEQFFGPGTRLTVL.